The clone carrying this T cell receptor beta chain was seen a few times. Its antigen is still unknown. The data are from a study of post-analysis software for immune sequencing data. Study-wide findings and caveats: F measure grouped same-batch samples tightly together. About 5 TRBV segments occurring more often in patients than controls included TRBV5-6, TRBV5-1 and TRBV20-1. When compared against controls, multiple sclerosis patients showed significantly lower normalized Chao1 diversity.

V was shortened by 2 bases and J by 8 bases, with 16 bases between the two germline ends. The CDR3 is 15 amino acids. Germline assignment: CDR1 SEHNR and CDR2 FQNEAQ (reference sequence). The library was made from cDNA and included unique molecular identifiers. With roughly 0.85 to 11 million T cells as the source, a few hundred thousand cDNA molecules resulted. TCRdb processed the PCR reads anew with MiXCR; each CDR3 protein has one entry. The data hold fewer than 550,000 distinct CDR3 sequences, with 34% observed a single time. V and J are TRBV7-9 and TRBJ2-1; tentatively, D is TRBD2 (6 bases). The sequenced sample was blood. The sequence derives from a girl aged 2-17 years with multiple sclerosis. The DNA for the CDR3 is TGTGCCAGCAGCTTACCGGGACTGGCTCTAGATGAGCAGTTCTTC. This translates into CASSLPGLALDEQFF.